This TCR beta chain originates from a study of T-cell reconstitution after alpha-beta-depleted transplantation in children. The CDR3 is made up of 16 amino acids. Looked up from germline, CDR1 is SGHVS and CDR2 is FNYEAQ. Regarding the study as a whole: Some patients owed their high day-60 TCRbeta diversity to surviving recipient T cells and thymic progenitors. About two months after transplant, alpha-beta T cells reportedly came from several hundred expanded graft clones. Most T-cell counts and diversity one year after the transplant came from T cells that were newly produced.

A TCRbeta library incorporating unique molecular identifiers was prepared. TCRdb called the PCR reads again in MiXCR, with one record for every CDR3 protein. The sample carries approximately 170,000 distinct CDR3 sequences, around 10% recorded once. In this sample, this clonotype turned up many times. Antigen specificity is unknown. The junction departs from the called germline gene at one end, perhaps through a read error. The sequences come from PBMCs, collected before TCRalphabeta/CD19-depleted stem cell transplant. This chain uses TRBV7-6 with TRBJ2-2; 7 nucleotides agree with TRBD1. The clonotype was recovered from a boy younger than 10 with acute myeloid leukemia, due to receive a stem cell transplant. The CDR3 DNA is TGTTCCAGCAGCCATAGACAGGGAACCAACACCGGGGAGCTGTTTTTT. The encoded protein is CSSSHRQGTNTGELFF. The full variable domain, rest sourced from reference TRBV7-6 and TRBJ2-2, is GAGVSQSPRYKVTKRGQDVALRCDPISGHVSLYWYRQALGQGPEFLTYFNYEAQQDKSGLPNDRFSAERPEGSISTLTIQRTEQRDSAMYRCSSSHRQGTNTGELFFGEGSRLTVL.